These T cell receptor beta chains were read from a single sample in a study of metastatic and nonmetastatic thyroid tumors. TCRdb re-clonotyped the PCR reads through MiXCR. The data contain about 4,200 clones, about 30% of them singletons. Sequenced: adjacent normal tissue. These receptors were collected from a female donor with papillary thyroid cancer or a benign thyroid nodule (not recorded which). Some clones in this sample may be carry-over from other donors' samples. Both conserved end residues are part of each CDR3. A D gene is named only where the DNA matches it firmly. Some rows have no size entry. The others give once, few or many, or a class for an expanded clone.

len | abundance | j_gene | d_gene | v_gene | CDR3aa | CDR3nt
13 | few | TRBJ2-3 | TRBD2 | TRBV6-1 | CASGLAGGDTQYF | TGTGCCAGCGGGCTAGCGGGAGGCGATACGCAGTATTTT
12 | - | TRBJ2-7 | - | TRBV12-3/TRBV12-4 | CASSDGMYEQYF | TGTGCCAGCAGCGACGGGATGTACGAGCAGTACTTC
12 | few | TRBJ2-7 | - | TRBV11-2 | CASSLVGAQQYF | TGTGCCAGCAGCCTCGTCGGTGCCCAGCAGTACTTC
14 | - | TRBJ1-6 | TRBD1 | TRBV20-1 | CSATPGQGYSPLHF | TGCAGTGCTACCCCGGGACAGGGATATTCACCCCTCCACTTT
14 | few | TRBJ2-7 | - | TRBV12-3/TRBV12-4 | CTSSSSTGTYEQYF | TGTACCAGCAGTTCCAGCACGGGCACCTACGAGCAGTACTTC
15 | few | TRBJ2-7 | TRBD2 | TRBV6-2/TRBV6-3 | CASSYKGLVPYEQYF | TGTGCCAGCAGTTACAAAGGACTAGTACCCTACGAGCAGTACTTC
14 | few | TRBJ2-1 | TRBD1 | TRBV20-1 | CSASDRVPYNEQFF | TGCAGTGCCTCAGACAGGGTCCCCTACAATGAGCAGTTCTTC
15 | - | TRBJ1-4 | TRBD1 | TRBV7-9 | CASSLRSGQHEKLFF | TGTGCCAGCAGCTTGCGGTCGGGACAGCATGAAAAACTGTTTTTT
14 | few | TRBJ1-6 | - | TRBV6-2/TRBV6-3 | CASSYVGSSSPLHF | TGTGCCAGCAGTTACGTGGGATCCAGCTCACCCCTCCACTTT
15 | few | TRBJ2-1 | - | TRBV7-2 | CASSFASGFNNEQFF | TGTGCCAGCAGCTTTGCGAGCGGGTTTAACAATGAGCAGTTCTTC
12 | few | TRBJ2-7 | - | TRBV7-9 | CASSLVLGEQYF | TGTGCCAGCAGCTTAGTGTTGGGGGAGCAGTACTTC
15 | - | TRBJ1-4 | TRBD1 | TRBV11-3 | CASSSGGRTNEKLFF | TGTGCCAGCAGCTCAGGGGGCAGAACTAATGAAAAACTGTTTTTT
11 | - | TRBJ2-5 | TRBD2 | TRBV12-5 | CASGSGGSQYF | TGTGCTAGTGGTTCCGGGGGGTCCCAGTACTTC
17 | - | TRBJ2-2 | - | TRBV5-1 | CASSLGPGRTNTGELFF | TGCGCCAGCAGCTTGGGGCCGGGACGGACGAACACCGGGGAGCTGTTTTTT
16 | few | TRBJ1-2 | TRBD1 | TRBV6-1 | CASSMTGISAKDGYTF | TGTGCCAGCAGCATGACAGGGATTAGTGCGAAGGATGGCTACACCTTC
13 | - | TRBJ1-1 | - | TRBV6-1 | CASSEHANTEAFF | TGTGCCAGCAGTGAACATGCTAACACTGAAGCTTTCTTT
17 | - | TRBJ1-2 | TRBD1 | TRBV28 | CASSSGQGALANYGYTF | TGTGCCAGCAGTTCAGGACAGGGGGCGCTTGCTAACTATGGCTACACCTTC
18 | - | TRBJ2-1 | TRBD2 | TRBV6-1 | CASSENSLRATSGNEQFF | TGTGCCAGCAGTGAAAACAGCCTCCGGGCAACTAGCGGGAATGAGCAGTTCTTC
15 | - | TRBJ1-2 | TRBD1 | TRBV19 | CASKISGTGIYGYTF | TGTGCCAGTAAAATTTCCGGGACAGGGATCTATGGCTACACCTTC
15 | - | TRBJ2-3 | TRBD1 | TRBV11-1 | CASSSGQGLSDTQYF | TGTGCCAGCAGTTCCGGACAGGGTTTGTCAGATACGCAGTATTTT
15 | - | TRBJ2-6 | - | TRBV7-2 | CASSLGTSGANVLTF | TGTGCCAGCAGCTTAGGCACCTCTGGGGCCAACGTCCTGACTTTC
15 | once | TRBJ2-1 | - | TRBV5-6 | CASNGDTDAYNEQFF | TGTGCCAGCAATGGAGACACAGACGCCTACAATGAGCAGTTCTTC